This T cell receptor beta chain was observed in a study of beta chain features in type 1 diabetes (dated 2018 in TCRdb). With regard to the full study: Mean age, gender distribution, total cell number and subset yield were not different between patients and healthy donors. The study compared TCRB repertoires of sorted circulating CD4+ T cell subsets between recently diagnosed type 1 diabetes patients and matched healthy donors. Across all samples, 107,917,701 sorted cells were examined, and cell number per subset correlated strongly with RNA yield. Regulatory and stem cell-like memory subsets were isolated from only 8 patients and roughly 8 healthy donors, whereas naive and central memory subsets came from all 30 or so donors.

This clone was recorded a few times. Its antigen remains unidentified. Per-nucleotide qualities are absent, and no much larger clonotype sits a single base away. The entire amount of isolated RNA was reverse transcribed using the High Capacity cDNA Reverse Transcription Kit, so the sequenced TCRB transcripts were expressed ones. Deep immunoSEQ sequencing was applied to naive, central memory and regulatory T cell samples, giving an average of roughly 3.3 million total reads per sample. Sorted cells were lysed in RLT buffer and RNA was extracted with DNase-treated RNeasy Micro or Mini kits, depending on cell number. To prevent cross-contamination, each cell subset was processed individually, whereas patient and healthy donor samples were processed jointly. TCRB sequences were amplified from cDNA with the immunoSEQ multiplex PCR, producing 87-bp fragments spanning the CDR3 region. Amplicons were sequenced on the Illumina HiSeq platform. In the paper's pipeline: Synthetic template baselines were used to correct PCR bias computationally, reads within Hamming distance 2 were collapsed together, and singletons that could not be merged were discarded. Reads were aligned against IMGT so that V, D and J genes, CDR3 length and insertions or deletions at six rearrangement sites could be assigned. Within each subset, clonotype counts were normalized to sorted cell number, and only after that were true diversity and Gini coefficients computed with the tcR R package. The overlap coefficient, calculated on TCRB nucleotide sequences, was used to measure repertoire sharing. TCRdb obtained this table from immuneACCESS and retained in-frame rearrangements with V and J assigned. These tables miss some clones; where compared with another copy, unresolved V genes account for less than half of the shortfall, and the remainder is unexplained. Clone size and V and J calls were adopted from that table, with D and trimming inferred from the DNA. This sample holds 93,000 or so clones; 25% to 35% were observed only once. Of the sample, 0.5% to 0.6% is held by the ten largest clones.

Here V drops 6 bases and J drops 4 bases, and the junction holds 4 bases not matched to any gene. The CDR3 runs 14 amino acids, cysteine and phenylalanine included. Only the CDR3 region is kept as DNA, spanning 42 bases read in frame from base 1. The germline V gene yields SQVTM for CDR1 and ANQGSEA for CDR2. Each donor gave one peripheral blood draw, averaging roughly 100 mL, which was collected into heparinised tubes. A BD FACSAria II was used to sort naive, central memory, regulatory and stem cell-like memory CD4+ T cells with a panel that included CD45RO, CCR7, CD25, CD127, CD95 and CD27. Every sorted population had a purity above 95%. PBMCs were isolated immediately by Lymphoprep density gradient centrifugation and stained directly without culture. To minimize batch effects, samples were stained and sorted in pairs, one healthy donor with one patient per experiment. The investigation overall reported the following: In all four CD4+ subsets, TCRB CDR3 length was moderately but significantly shorter in type 1 diabetes patients. At VDJ recombination sites, patients with type 1 diabetes made fewer insertions and deleted more nucleotides, a pattern implying thymic rearrangement abnormalities. Because cDNA was sequenced instead of genomic DNA, activated cells with high expression could be over-represented, although the groups did not differ in activation or CD3 levels. Only small numbers of individuals were included in the HLA sub-analyses, which left unresolved whether HLA type had any influence on TCRB rearrangement. Shorter templates might be favored by PCR, yet because patient and control samples were amplified and corrected together, any such skew would affect both groups equally. Naive, central memory and regulatory TCRB repertoires appeared to be more alike among patients than among healthy donors.

The source material was central memory CD4+ T cells from blood. The V gene is TRBV29-1 and the J gene is TRBJ2-1; TRBD1 aligns with 12 central bases. The clonotype originates from a woman aged 18-35 years with type 1 diabetes. CDR3 protein: CSVGTGGVYNEQFF. The DNA sequence is TGCAGCGTCGGGACAGGGGGCGTTTACAATGAGCAGTTCTTC.